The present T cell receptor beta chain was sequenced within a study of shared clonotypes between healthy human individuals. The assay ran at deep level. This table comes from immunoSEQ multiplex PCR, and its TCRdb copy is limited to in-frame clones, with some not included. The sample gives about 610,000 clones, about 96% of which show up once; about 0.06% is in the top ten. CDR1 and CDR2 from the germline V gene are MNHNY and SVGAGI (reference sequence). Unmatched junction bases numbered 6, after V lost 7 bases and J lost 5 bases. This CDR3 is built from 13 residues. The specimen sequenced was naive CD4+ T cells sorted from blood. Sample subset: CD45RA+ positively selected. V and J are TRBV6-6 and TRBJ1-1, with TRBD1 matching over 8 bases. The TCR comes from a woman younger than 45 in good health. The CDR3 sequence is CASINRGDTEAFF. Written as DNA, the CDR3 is TGTGCCAGCATTAACAGGGGGGATACTGAAGCTTTCTTT.